Listed below are T cell receptor beta chains from one sample, sequenced in a study of T-cell reconstitution after alpha-beta-depleted transplantation in children. From the PCR reads, TCRdb called clonotypes with MiXCR, one entry per CDR3 protein. The table records about 440,000 distinct CDR3 sequences, roughly 44% of them present only once. The sequencing used PBMCs, collected before TCRalphabeta/CD19-depleted stem cell transplant. All receptors come from a girl aged 2-9 years with aplastic anemia, due to receive a stem cell transplant. CDR3s include the opening cysteine and the closing phenylalanine or tryptophan. D genes are given only for firm matches. Rows give clone size only sometimes, using once, few, many, or a class for an expanded clone.

V: TRBV14
size: -
J: TRBJ2-1
D: -
CDR3: CASSQWQISYNEQFF
DNA: TGTGCCAGCAGCCAATGGCAGATCTCCTACAATGAGCAGTTCTTC

V: TRBV10-2
size: -
J: TRBJ2-2
D: -
CDR3: CASSERDAGELFF
DNA: TGCGCCAGCAGTGAAAGGGACGCCGGGGAGCTGTTTTTT

V: TRBV10-3
size: -
J: TRBJ2-1
D: TRBD2
CDR3: CAISESLTSGRFSEQFF
DNA: TGTGCCATCAGTGAGTCCTTGACTAGCGGGAGATTCAGTGAGCAGTTCTTC

V: TRBV20-1
size: -
J: TRBJ2-2
D: TRBD2
CDR3: CSALRTRDTGELFF
DNA: TGCAGTGCGTTAAGGACTAGGGATACCGGGGAGCTGTTTTTT

V: TRBV12-3/TRBV12-4
size: few
J: TRBJ1-1
D: -
CDR3: CASSPLSGSNTEAFF
DNA: TGTGCCAGCAGTCCCCTGAGTGGGTCGAACACTGAAGCTTTCTTT

V: TRBV5-1
size: -
J: TRBJ1-1
D: TRBD1
CDR3: CASSSTGGETEAFF
DNA: TGCGCCAGCAGCTCAACAGGGGGGGAAACTGAAGCTTTCTTT

V: TRBV20-1
size: -
J: TRBJ2-5
D: -
CDR3: CSATRGGRETQYF
DNA: TGCAGTGCTACCCGAGGGGGTCGGGAGACCCAGTACTTC

V: TRBV29-1
size: many
J: TRBJ2-1
D: -
CDR3: CSVRDISSYNEQFF
DNA: TGCAGCGTTCGGGATATTAGTTCCTACAATGAGCAGTTCTTC

V: TRBV5-1
size: many
J: TRBJ1-1
D: -
CDR3: CASSFATNTEAFF
DNA: TGCGCCAGCAGCTTTGCGACCAACACTGAAGCTTTCTTT

V: TRBV3-1
size: many
J: TRBJ1-1
D: -
CDR3: CASTGGRYTEAFF
DNA: TGTGCCAGCACGGGAGGACGGTACACTGAAGCTTTCTTT

V: TRBV20-1
size: many
J: TRBJ2-7
D: -
CDR3: CSARVSGRSYEQYF
DNA: TGCAGTGCTAGAGTTTCAGGACGGAGCTACGAGCAGTACTTC

V: TRBV18
size: -
J: TRBJ2-7
D: -
CDR3: CASSPGPSSYEQYF
DNA: TGTGCCAGCTCACCAGGACCCAGCTCCTACGAGCAGTACTTC

V: TRBV15
size: many
J: TRBJ2-1
D: -
CDR3: CATSARTGRDEQFF
DNA: TGTGCCACCAGCGCCCGGACTGGGCGCGATGAGCAGTTCTTC

V: TRBV27
size: many
J: TRBJ2-3
D: TRBD2
CDR3: CASSFLAGGGTDTQYF
DNA: TGTGCCAGCAGTTTCCTAGCGGGAGGGGGCACAGATACGCAGTATTTT

V: TRBV5-1
size: few
J: TRBJ1-3
D: -
CDR3: CASSLAGISYGNTIYF
DNA: TGCGCCAGCAGCTTGGCGGGGATCTCGTACGGAAACACCATATATTTT

V: TRBV7-6
size: -
J: TRBJ2-1
D: TRBD2
CDR3: CASSFAGGPSNEQFF
DNA: TGTGCCAGCAGCTTTGCGGGGGGGCCGAGTAATGAGCAGTTCTTC

V: TRBV20-1
size: few
J: TRBJ2-5
D: -
CDR3: CSARRGRETQYF
DNA: TGCAGTGCTAGACGGGGAAGAGAGACCCAGTACTTC

V: TRBV5-1
size: -
J: TRBJ1-1
D: -
CDR3: CASRKQGANTEAFF
DNA: TGCGCCAGCAGAAAACAGGGCGCGAACACTGAAGCTTTCTTT

V: TRBV20-1
size: few
J: TRBJ2-3
D: TRBD2
CDR3: CSVRSQTSGHTDTQYF
DNA: TGCAGTGTTCGAAGCCAGACTAGCGGCCACACAGATACGCAGTATTTT

V: TRBV20-1
size: -
J: TRBJ2-5
D: -
CDR3: CSAFHSEGWETQYF
DNA: TGCAGTGCTTTCCACTCCGAGGGGTGGGAGACCCAGTACTTC

V: TRBV4-1
size: -
J: TRBJ2-7
D: TRBD2
CDR3: CASSQAQGGLARGEQYF
DNA: TGCGCCAGCAGCCAAGCCCAAGGGGGACTAGCACGGGGCGAGCAGTACTTC

V: TRBV7-3
size: -
J: TRBJ2-3
D: -
CDR3: CASSFRDPTDTQYF
DNA: TGTGCCAGCAGCTTTAGGGACCCCACAGATACGCAGTATTTT

V: TRBV20-1
size: few
J: TRBJ1-6
D: TRBD1
CDR3: CSGTGGLNSPLHF
DNA: TGCAGTGGGACAGGGGGACTTAATTCACCCCTCCACTTT

V: TRBV6-1
size: -
J: TRBJ2-4
D: TRBD1
CDR3: CASSEAGGQGDDIQYF
DNA: TGTGCCAGCAGTGAAGCGGGAGGACAGGGGGATGACATTCAGTACTTC

V: TRBV3-1
size: few
J: TRBJ1-5
D: -
CDR3: CASSQDSNGIQPQHF
DNA: TGTGCCAGCAGCCAAGATAGTAACGGAATTCAGCCCCAGCATTTT

V: TRBV28
size: -
J: TRBJ2-7
D: -
CDR3: CASSLGLGVYF
DNA: TGTGCCAGCAGTTTGGGCCTAGGAGTGTACTTC

V: TRBV14
size: -
J: TRBJ2-1
D: TRBD2
CDR3: CASGPGLWNEQFF
DNA: TGTGCCAGCGGCCCGGGACTATGGAATGAGCAGTTCTTC

V: TRBV18
size: -
J: TRBJ2-7
D: -
CDR3: CASSPPLAEKPYEQYF
DNA: TGTGCCAGCTCACCACCGTTGGCAGAAAAGCCCTACGAGCAGTACTTC

V: TRBV27
size: few
J: TRBJ2-2
D: -
CDR3: CASSDRLAGELFF
DNA: TGTGCCAGCAGTGATCGACTAGCCGGGGAGCTGTTTTTT

V: TRBV20-1
size: many
J: TRBJ1-1
D: -
CDR3: CSAHRWSGAFF
DNA: TGCAGTGCTCACCGGTGGTCGGGAGCTTTCTTT

V: TRBV30
size: few
J: TRBJ1-3
D: -
CDR3: CAWSVQIGYNSGNTIYF
DNA: TGTGCCTGGAGTGTACAAATCGGTTATAACTCTGGAAACACCATATATTTT

V: TRBV5-1
size: -
J: TRBJ2-1
D: -
CDR3: CASSLGGGINEQFF
DNA: TGCGCCAGCAGCTTAGGGGGGGGAATCAATGAGCAGTTCTTC

V: TRBV5-1
size: -
J: TRBJ1-1
D: -
CDR3: CASSLVSDIRYAFF
DNA: TGCGCCAGCAGCTTGGTTAGTGACATAAGGTATGCTTTCTTT

V: TRBV9
size: many
J: TRBJ2-1
D: TRBD1
CDR3: CASSDRQGTDNEQFF
DNA: TGTGCCAGCAGCGATCGACAGGGGACAGACAATGAGCAGTTCTTC

V: TRBV29-1
size: -
J: TRBJ2-3
D: -
CDR3: CSGDGGTDTQYF
DNA: TGCAGCGGGGACGGGGGCACAGATACGCAGTATTTT

V: TRBV2
size: few
J: TRBJ2-7
D: -
CDR3: CASSEDFWQGPSEQYF
DNA: TGTGCCAGCAGTGAAGATTTTTGGCAGGGTCCCTCCGAGCAGTACTTC

V: TRBV20-1
size: -
J: TRBJ2-3
D: -
CDR3: CSARDVRGPGNTQYF
DNA: TGCAGTGCTAGAGATGTCAGAGGCCCGGGTAATACGCAGTATTTT

V: TRBV12-3/TRBV12-4
size: many
J: TRBJ2-7
D: TRBD2
CDR3: CASSLWGGAEVEQYF
DNA: TGTGCCAGCAGCCTCTGGGGAGGGGCGGAAGTCGAGCAGTACTTC

V: TRBV2
size: -
J: TRBJ2-1
D: TRBD1
CDR3: CASSGQGYNEQFF
DNA: TGTGCCAGCTCGGGACAGGGCTACAATGAGCAGTTCTTC

V: TRBV20-1
size: -
J: TRBJ2-1
D: TRBD2
CDR3: CSARDWKTSEHPEQFF
DNA: TGCAGTGCTAGAGATTGGAAGACTAGCGAACATCCTGAGCAGTTCTTC

V: TRBV11-1
size: -
J: TRBJ2-2
D: TRBD1
CDR3: CASSSSRDRGVLANTGELFF
DNA: TGTGCCAGCAGCTCGTCCCGGGACAGGGGGGTGCTCGCGAACACCGGGGAGCTGTTTTTT

V: TRBV5-1
size: -
J: TRBJ2-5
D: TRBD1
CDR3: CASSSGTGLRETQYF
DNA: TGCGCCAGCAGTTCCGGGACAGGGTTGAGAGAGACCCAGTACTTC

V: TRBV6-1
size: -
J: TRBJ2-3
D: -
CDR3: CASIPGTGAHTDTQYF
DNA: TGTGCCAGCATTCCCGGAACAGGTGCGCACACAGATACGCAGTATTTT

V: TRBV5-6
size: -
J: TRBJ2-7
D: TRBD2
CDR3: CASSSRTGLASHEQYF
DNA: TGTGCCAGCAGCTCCCGGACGGGACTAGCATCCCACGAGCAGTACTTC

V: TRBV27
size: -
J: TRBJ1-1
D: -
CDR3: CATLRGNTEAFF
DNA: TGTGCCACCCTCCGGGGCAACACTGAAGCTTTCTTT

V: TRBV6-1
size: few
J: TRBJ2-1
D: -
CDR3: CASRTILRDGARNEQFF
DNA: TGTGCCAGCAGAACAATACTCCGGGACGGAGCCAGGAATGAGCAGTTCTTC

V: TRBV20-1
size: many
J: TRBJ1-2
D: -
CDR3: CSARVWGNYGYTF
DNA: TGCAGTGCTAGAGTTTGGGGAAACTATGGCTACACCTTC